The rows below give T cell receptor beta chains drawn from one sample of a study of cytomegalovirus exposure and HLA in healthy donors. Produced via immunoSEQ multiplex PCR; TCRdb's table is partial and in-frame only. The sample comprises 200,000 to 250,000 clones, around four fifths of which are singletons, and about 0.58% rests with the top ten. The sequenced material came from PBMCs. These receptors all stem from a woman in her 40s in good health and CMV-seronegative. Both conserved end residues are part of each CDR3. The order of the fields is clone size, V gene, D gene, J gene, CDR3 DNA, CDR3 protein. A D gene is named only where the DNA matches it firmly. Size values are once, few and many counts, or a class for expanded clones, and some rows have none.

>NA|TRBV6-5|NA|TRBJ1-6
TGTGCCAGCAGTTACCGGACAGACTCATGGTCACCCCTCCACTTT
CASSYRTDSWSPLHF
>NA|TRBV27|NA|TRBJ1-6
TGTGCCAGCAGTTTTGCTAACTATAATTCACCCCTCCACTTT
CASSFANYNSPLHF
>NA|TRBV19|TRBD2|TRBJ2-1
TGTGCCAGTAGTCCTCTAGCGGGGGGCGACAATGAGCAGTTCTTC
CASSPLAGGDNEQFF
>NA|TRBV5-4|NA|TRBJ1-6
TGTGCCAGCAGCTTATGGCAGGGCCACGGCGGCTCGGATTCACCCCTCCACTTT
CASSLWQGHGGSDSPLHF
>once|TRBV15|NA|TRBJ1-2
TGTGCCACCCGGGACACCAGGAACTATGGCTACACCTTC
CATRDTRNYGYTF
>NA|TRBV7-2|TRBD2|TRBJ2-1
TGTGCCAGCAACTCCGGGACTAGCGGGGCCAATGAGCAGTTCTTC
CASNSGTSGANEQFF
>NA|TRBV5-8|NA|TRBJ2-7
TGTGCCAGCAGCTCCCTGACGGGTTTGAGTGAGCAGTACTTC
CASSSLTGLSEQYF
>once|TRBV5-4|TRBD1|TRBJ1-1
TGTGCCAGCAGCTCCCGGACAGGGGCCGTGAACACTGAAGCTTTCTTT
CASSSRTGAVNTEAFF
>NA|TRBV6-5|NA|TRBJ1-5
TGTGCCAGCAGACCCGGGAGGGATCAGCCCCAGCATTTT
CASRPGRDQPQHF
>NA|TRBV27|TRBD2|TRBJ2-7
TGTGCCAGCAGTTCTAGCGGGGGGGTAAACTACGAGCAGTACTTC
CASSSSGGVNYEQYF
>NA|TRBV7-2|NA|TRBJ1-2
TGTGCCAGCAGCCCTCCCTATGACTATGGCTACACCTTC
CASSPPYDYGYTF
>once|TRBV29-1|NA|TRBJ2-5
TGCAGCGTTGACAGGGGGGAAGAGACCCAGTACTTC
CSVDRGEETQYF
>few|TRBV19|NA|TRBJ2-5
TGTGCCAGTGGAGAGGGGGTAGGGGAGACCCAGTACTTC
CASGEGVGETQYF
>NA|TRBV5-4|TRBD2|TRBJ2-5
TGTGCCAGCAGCTTGGAGCGGGGGGTATTAGAAGAGACCCAGTACTTC
CASSLERGVLEETQYF
>NA|TRBV6-5|NA|TRBJ1-1
TGTGCCAGCAGTCCGAGGTTGGGGGCGGGTGGAGCTTTCTTT
CASSPRLGAGGAFF
>NA|TRBV11-3|TRBD2|TRBJ2-3
TGTGCCAGCACCAATGGGGCTGGACTAGCGGGGGTCCGGGATACGCAGTATTTT
CASTNGAGLAGVRDTQYF
>NA|TRBV25-1|NA|TRBJ1-2
TGTGCCAGCAGTGAACCAGATTATGGCTACACCTTC
CASSEPDYGYTF